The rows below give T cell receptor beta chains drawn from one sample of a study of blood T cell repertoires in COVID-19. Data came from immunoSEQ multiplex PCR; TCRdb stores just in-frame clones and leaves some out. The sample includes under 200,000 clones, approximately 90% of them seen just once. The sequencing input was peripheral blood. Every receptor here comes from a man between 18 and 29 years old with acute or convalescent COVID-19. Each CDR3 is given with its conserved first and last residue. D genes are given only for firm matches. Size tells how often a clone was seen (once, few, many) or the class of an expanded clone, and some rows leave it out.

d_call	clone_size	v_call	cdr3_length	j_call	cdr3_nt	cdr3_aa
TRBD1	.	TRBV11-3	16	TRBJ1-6	TGTGCCAGCAGCCCGACAGGGCAGGCTTATAATTCACCCCTCCACTTT	CASSPTGQAYNSPLHF
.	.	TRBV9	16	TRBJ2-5	TGTGCCAGCAGCGTAGGTGACGGGGAGAACCAAGAGACCCAGTACTTC	CASSVGDGENQETQYF
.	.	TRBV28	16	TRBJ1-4	TGTGCCAGCAGTTTATCCAGGGGAGCTGACGGTGAAAAACTGTTTTTT	CASSLSRGADGEKLFF
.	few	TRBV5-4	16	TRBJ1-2	TGTGCCAGCAGCTTGGGGGGGGAGGCAGGGAGATATGGCTACACCTTC	CASSLGGEAGRYGYTF
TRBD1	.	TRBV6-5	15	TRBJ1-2	TGTGCCAGCAGTTACTCGGACAGGGAGGACTATGGCTACACCTTC	CASSYSDREDYGYTF
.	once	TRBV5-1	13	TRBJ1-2	TGCGCCAGCAGCTTGGGGCAGAACTATGGCTACACCTTC	CASSLGQNYGYTF
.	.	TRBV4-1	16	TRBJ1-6	TGCGCCAGCAGCCAAGAGCTCGGGACCTATAATTCACCCCTCCACTTT	CASSQELGTYNSPLHF
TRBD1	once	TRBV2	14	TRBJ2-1	TGTGCCAGTGAACCGGGACAGGCATACAATGAGCAGTTCTTC	CASEPGQAYNEQFF
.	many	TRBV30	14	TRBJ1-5	TGTGCCTGGAGGTTGCGGGGGAGCAATCAGCCCCAGCATTTT	CAWRLRGSNQPQHF
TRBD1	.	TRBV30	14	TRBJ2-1	TGTGCCTGGAGTGGAAGGACAGGGAAGGATGAGCAGTTCTTC	CAWSGRTGKDEQFF
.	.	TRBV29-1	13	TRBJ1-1	TGCAGCGTAGACAGGTCACTGAACACTGAAGCTTTCTTT	CSVDRSLNTEAFF
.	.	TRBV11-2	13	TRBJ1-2	TGTGCCAGCACCAACCCCGGTCTCTATGGCTACACCTTC	CASTNPGLYGYTF
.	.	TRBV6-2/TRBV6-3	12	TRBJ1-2	TGTGCCAGCAGCCCCAATAACTATGGCTACACCTTC	CASSPNNYGYTF
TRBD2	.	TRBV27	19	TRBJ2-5	TGTGCCAGCGGCGGGACAGGGTGGACTAGCGGGGGGGCCGTCGAGACCCAGTACTTC	CASGGTGWTSGGAVETQYF
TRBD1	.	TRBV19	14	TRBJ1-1	TGTGCCAGTAGACTACAGGGGCCGAACACTGAAGCTTTCTTT	CASRLQGPNTEAFF
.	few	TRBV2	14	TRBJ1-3	TGTGCCAGCAGTGTAACAGGGCTCGGAAACACCATATATTTT	CASSVTGLGNTIYF
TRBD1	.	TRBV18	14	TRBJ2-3	TGTGCCAGCTCTCCGGGACAGAAGACAGATACGCAGTATTTT	CASSPGQKTDTQYF
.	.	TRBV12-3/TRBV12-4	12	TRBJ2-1	TGTGCCAGCAGCTCCACAGGGAAAGGATGGTTCTTC	CASSSTGKGWFF
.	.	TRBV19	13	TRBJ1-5	TGTGCCAGTAGTATAGACGGGAATCAGCCCCAGCATTTT	CASSIDGNQPQHF
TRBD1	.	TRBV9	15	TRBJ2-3	TGTGCCAGCAGCACAAGGACAGGGGGCACAGATACGCAGTATTTT	CASSTRTGGTDTQYF
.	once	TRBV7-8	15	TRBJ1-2	TGTGCCAGCAGCTCATTACAGGGCCCTAACTATGGCTACACCTTC	CASSSLQGPNYGYTF
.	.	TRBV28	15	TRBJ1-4	TGTGCCAGCAGCCGGAACCGGGATGTCGGGGAAAAACTGTTTTTT	CASSRNRDVGEKLFF
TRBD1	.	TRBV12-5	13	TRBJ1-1	TGTGCTAGTGGTATGACAGGGAATGCTGAAGCTTTCTTT	CASGMTGNAEAFF
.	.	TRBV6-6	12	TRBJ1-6	TGTGCTACCAACATGGATAATTCACCCCTCCACTTT	CATNMDNSPLHF
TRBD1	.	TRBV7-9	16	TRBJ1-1	TGTGCCAGCAGCTCCAGGTGGACAGGATTGAACACTGAAGCTTTCTTT	CASSSRWTGLNTEAFF
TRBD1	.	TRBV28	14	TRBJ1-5	TGTGCCAGCAGGCAGGACAGGAGCAATCAGCCCCAGCATTTT	CASRQDRSNQPQHF
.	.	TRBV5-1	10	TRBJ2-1	TGCGCCAGCAGGGGACACGAGCAGTTCTTC	CASRGHEQFF
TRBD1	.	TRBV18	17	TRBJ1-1	TGTGCCAGCTCCAGGCTCGGACAGGGAGGTTTTAACACTGAAGCTTTCTTT	CASSRLGQGGFNTEAFF
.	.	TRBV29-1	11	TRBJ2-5	TGCAGCGTTGACGAGGGAGAGACCCAGTACTTC	CSVDEGETQYF